Sequencing of this T cell receptor beta chain was carried out in a study of metastatic and nonmetastatic thyroid tumors. Study-level information: Malignant thyroid and benign thyroid patients provided blood and tumor or nodule tissue whose repertoires were compared.

There were no patients who had received any treatment before thyroid surgery. Regarding the study as a whole: Benign nodules reportedly had significantly lower TCR beta diversity than malignant thyroid tumors in blood and tumor.

The CDR3 runs to 12 residues. Germline lookup yields CDR1 MNHEY and CDR2 SMNVEV (reference sequence). This clone was seen more than once but under ten times. What it recognizes is unknown. A read error may produce the germline difference seen at one junction end. TCRdb re-processed the PCR reads through MiXCR. The table has approximately 16,000 clones, around 13% seen once. The chain uses TRBV27 and TRBJ1-2; perhaps TRBD1 as D (5 bases). The source of this sequence is a female donor with papillary thyroid cancer or a benign thyroid nodule (not recorded which). Some clones in this sample may be carry-over from other donors' samples. The sequencing sample was made of blood. Here the CDR3 reads CASSREWYVYTF. The CDR3 DNA is TGTGCCAGCAGCAGGGAGTGGTATGTCTACACCTTC.